These T cell receptor beta chains were read from a single sample in a study of blood T cell repertoires in COVID-19. The method was immunoSEQ multiplex PCR; TCRdb's version includes in-frame clones alone and lacks a portion of them. The sample carries some 180,000 clones, approximately 90% recorded once. The sequencing sample was made of peripheral blood. These receptors originate from a man over 45 who had recovered from COVID-19. CDR3s include the opening cysteine and the closing phenylalanine or tryptophan. A D gene is named only where the DNA matches it firmly. Clone size is shown for a subset of rows, as once, few, many or a class of expanded clone.

D | J | V | size | CDR3 | DNA
TRBD1 | TRBJ1-4 | TRBV6-2/TRBV6-3 | - | CASSLNRGRDEKLFF | TGTGCCAGCAGCCTGAACAGGGGGCGCGATGAAAAACTGTTTTTT
TRBD2 | TRBJ2-2 | TRBV7-9 | - | CASSPGLRAGELFF | TGTGCCAGCAGCCCGGGACTAAGGGCCGGGGAGCTGTTTTTT
- | TRBJ2-1 | TRBV5-1 | - | CASSLVQSSSYNEQFF | TGCGCCAGCAGCTTGGTGCAGTCTAGCTCCTACAATGAGCAGTTCTTC
- | TRBJ2-5 | TRBV5-1 | once | CASTQGPRETQYF | TGCGCCAGCACGCAGGGCCCACGAGAGACCCAGTACTTC
- | TRBJ2-1 | TRBV3-1/TRBV3-2 | - | CASSQVGGGQGEQFF | TGTGCCAGCAGCCAAGTTGGGGGGGGGCAGGGTGAGCAGTTCTTC
- | TRBJ2-7 | TRBV21-1 | - | CASTSGEDRGCDEQYF | TGTGCCAGCACCTCGGGTGAGGACAGGGGGTGCGACGAGCAGTACTTC
TRBD2 | TRBJ2-2 | TRBV2 | few | CAIQRLAGTGELFF | TGTGCCATCCAAAGACTAGCCGGGACCGGGGAGCTGTTTTTT
TRBD2 | TRBJ2-2 | TRBV3-1/TRBV3-2 | - | CASSPGRTSGRAGDGELFF | TGTGCCAGCAGCCCGGGTAGGACTAGCGGGAGGGCAGGAGACGGGGAGCTGTTTTTT
- | TRBJ2-1 | TRBV30 | - | CAWSSERLVANEQFF | TGTGCCTGGAGTTCCGAAAGACTAGTCGCCAATGAGCAGTTCTTC
- | TRBJ1-5 | TRBV30 | - | CAWAKTPSNQPQHF | TGTGCCTGGGCCAAGACACCTAGCAATCAGCCCCAGCATTTT
TRBD1 | TRBJ1-2 | TRBV24-1 | - | CATSDRGPGYTF | TGTGCCACCAGTGACAGGGGGCCCGGCTACACCTTC
- | TRBJ2-7 | TRBV3-1/TRBV3-2 | - | CASSILARRYAYEQYF | TGTGCCAGCAGCATATTGGCCAGGAGGTATGCCTACGAGCAGTACTTC
- | TRBJ1-2 | TRBV28 | - | CASRSTGSPGGYTF | TGTGCCAGCAGGAGTACCGGGAGTCCGGGAGGCTACACCTTC
- | TRBJ1-5 | TRBV12-3/TRBV12-4 | - | CASADQGMQPQHF | TGTGCCAGCGCCGACCAGGGTATGCAGCCCCAGCATTTT
TRBD2 | TRBJ2-1 | TRBV2 | - | CASSDTSGRYRHEQFF | TGTGCCAGCAGTGACACTAGCGGGAGGTATAGGCATGAGCAGTTCTTC
TRBD1 | TRBJ1-2 | TRBV5-6 | - | CASSSLDRGSYGYTF | TGTGCCAGCAGCTCCTTAGACAGGGGTAGCTATGGCTACACCTTC
TRBD2 | TRBJ2-1 | TRBV7-2 | - | CASSVGLGVYNEQFF | TGTGCCAGCAGCGTGGGACTAGGGGTCTACAATGAGCAGTTCTTC
TRBD1 | TRBJ1-2 | TRBV29-1 | - | CSVTGGEVYGYTF | TGCAGCGTTACAGGGGGAGAAGTCTATGGCTACACCTTC
- | TRBJ2-3 | TRBV12-3/TRBV12-4 | - | CASSPFTDTQYF | TGTGCCAGCAGCCCCTTCACAGATACGCAGTATTTT
TRBD2 | TRBJ2-1 | TRBV5-1 | - | CASSLWGQGLGLAGVGATNEQFF | TGCGCCAGCAGCTTGTGGGGACAGGGGCTTGGACTAGCGGGAGTTGGGGCTACAAATGAGCAGTTCTTC
- | TRBJ1-2 | TRBV10-3 | - | CAISPLAAPGGGYTF | TGTGCCATCAGTCCCTTGGCCGCACCGGGGGGGGGCTACACCTTC
TRBD1 | TRBJ2-2 | TRBV24-1 | - | CATSDSDRATGELFF | TGTGCCACCAGTGACTCGGACAGGGCCACCGGGGAGCTGTTTTTT
TRBD1 | TRBJ2-5 | TRBV18 | - | CASSPRTGEETQYF | TGTGCCAGCTCACCCCGGACAGGGGAAGAGACCCAGTACTTC
TRBD2 | TRBJ2-3 | TRBV7-6 | - | CASSRLVASGRGTDTQYF | TGTGCCAGCAGCCGTCTGGTGGCTAGCGGGCGGGGGACAGATACGCAGTATTTT
- | TRBJ1-4 | TRBV3-1/TRBV3-2 | - | CASSLPGKTNEKLFF | TGTGCCAGCAGCCTACCCGGGAAAACTAATGAAAAACTGTTTTTT
TRBD2 | TRBJ2-1 | TRBV5-8 | - | CASSLGLADYNEQFF | TGTGCCAGCAGCTTGGGACTAGCGGACTACAATGAGCAGTTCTTC
- | TRBJ2-2 | TRBV5-1 | once | CASSTDSVNTGELFF | TGCGCCAGCAGCACGGACAGTGTTAACACCGGGGAGCTGTTTTTT
- | TRBJ2-5 | TRBV10-3 | - | CAISETEQYQETQYF | TGTGCCATCAGTGAGACAGAGCAGTACCAAGAGACCCAGTACTTC
- | TRBJ1-1 | TRBV5-1 | - | CASSSRQELLSWRDKERFF | TGCGCCAGCAGCTCACGACAGGAATTACTATCGTGGAGAGACAAGGAACGGTTCTTT
TRBD1 | TRBJ2-1 | TRBV7-3 | - | CASSLAGQGYNEQFF | TGTGCCAGCAGCTTAGCGGGACAGGGCTACAATGAGCAGTTCTTC
- | TRBJ2-7 | TRBV15 | - | CATSRDSGATPYEQYF | TGTGCCACCAGCAGAGATTCCGGTGCAACCCCCTACGAGCAGTACTTC